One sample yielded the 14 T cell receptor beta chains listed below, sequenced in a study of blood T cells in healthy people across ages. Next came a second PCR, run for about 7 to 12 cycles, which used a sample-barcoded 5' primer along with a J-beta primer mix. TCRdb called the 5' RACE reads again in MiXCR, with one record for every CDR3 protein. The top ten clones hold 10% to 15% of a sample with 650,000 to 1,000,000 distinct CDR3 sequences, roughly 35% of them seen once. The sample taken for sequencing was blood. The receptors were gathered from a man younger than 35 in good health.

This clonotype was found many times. The CDR3 DNA is TGTGCCAGCACTCGGACAGGGAGCTCCTACGAGCAGTACTTC. It is translated as CASTRTGSSYEQYF. This chain links TRBV12-3 or TRBV12-4 with TRBJ2-7; 8 bases are a match to TRBD1. The CDR3 covers 14 residues. The ends lost 7 bases at V and 0 bases at J; junction bases unmatched: 5.

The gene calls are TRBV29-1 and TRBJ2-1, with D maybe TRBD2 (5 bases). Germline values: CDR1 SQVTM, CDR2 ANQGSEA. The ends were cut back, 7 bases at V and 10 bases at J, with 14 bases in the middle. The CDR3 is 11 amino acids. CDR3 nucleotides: TGCAGCGCCATGAGACTAAAGGAGCAGTTCTTC. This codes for CSAMRLKEQFF.

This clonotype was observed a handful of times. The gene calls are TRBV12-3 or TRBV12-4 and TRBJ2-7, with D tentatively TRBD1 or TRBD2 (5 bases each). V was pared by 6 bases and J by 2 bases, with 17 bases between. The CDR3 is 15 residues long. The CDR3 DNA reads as TGTGCCAGCAGAACGCACCGGGACGGTACCTACGAGCAGTACTTC. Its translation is CASRTHRDGTYEQYF.

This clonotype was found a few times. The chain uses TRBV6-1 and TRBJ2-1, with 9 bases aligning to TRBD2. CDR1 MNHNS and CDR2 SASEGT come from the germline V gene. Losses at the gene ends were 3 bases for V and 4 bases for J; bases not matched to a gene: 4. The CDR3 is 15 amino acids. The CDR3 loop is CASSEVAGVYNEQFF. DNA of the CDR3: TGTGCCAGCAGTGAGGTAGCGGGGGTTTACAATGAGCAGTTCTTC.

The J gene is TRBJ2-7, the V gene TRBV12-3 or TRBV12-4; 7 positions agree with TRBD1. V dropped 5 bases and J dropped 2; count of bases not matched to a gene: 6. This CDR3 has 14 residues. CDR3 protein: CASSAGTVTYEQYF. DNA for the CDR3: TGTGCCAGCAGTGCCGGGACAGTAACCTACGAGCAGTACTTC.

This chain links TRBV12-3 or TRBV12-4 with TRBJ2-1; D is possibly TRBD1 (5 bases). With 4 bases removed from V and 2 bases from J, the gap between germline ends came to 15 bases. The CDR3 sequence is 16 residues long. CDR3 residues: CASSSGRVNPYNEQFF. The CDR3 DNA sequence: TGTGCCAGCAGTTCGGGCAGGGTAAACCCCTACAATGAGCAGTTCTTC.

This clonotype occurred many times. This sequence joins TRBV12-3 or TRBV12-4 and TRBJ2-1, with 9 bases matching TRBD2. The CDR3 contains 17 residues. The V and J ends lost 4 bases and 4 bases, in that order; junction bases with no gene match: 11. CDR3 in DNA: TGTGCCAGCAGTTCGAGAACTACTAGCGGGCCTTACAATGAGCAGTTCTTC. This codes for CASSSRTTSGPYNEQFF.

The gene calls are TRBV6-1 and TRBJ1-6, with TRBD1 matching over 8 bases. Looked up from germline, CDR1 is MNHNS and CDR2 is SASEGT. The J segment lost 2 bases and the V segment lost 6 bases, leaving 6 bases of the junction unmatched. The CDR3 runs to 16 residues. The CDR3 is CASRDRVLAYNSPLHF. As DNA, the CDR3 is TGTGCCAGCAGGGACAGGGTCCTCGCCTATAATTCACCCCTCCACTTT.

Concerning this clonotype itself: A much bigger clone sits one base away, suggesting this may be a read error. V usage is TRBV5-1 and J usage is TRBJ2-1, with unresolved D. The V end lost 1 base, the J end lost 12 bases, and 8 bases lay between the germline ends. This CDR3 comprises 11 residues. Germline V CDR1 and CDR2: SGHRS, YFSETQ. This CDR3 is CASSLFGGQFF. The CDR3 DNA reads TGCGCCAGCAGCTTGTTCGGTGGGCAGTTCTTC. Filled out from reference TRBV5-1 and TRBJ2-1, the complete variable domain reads KAGVTQTPRYLIKTRGQQVTLSCSPISGHRSVSWYQQTPGQGLQFLFEYFSETQRNKGNFPGRFSGRQFSNSRSEMNVSTLELGDSALYLCASSLFGGQFFGPGTRLTVL.

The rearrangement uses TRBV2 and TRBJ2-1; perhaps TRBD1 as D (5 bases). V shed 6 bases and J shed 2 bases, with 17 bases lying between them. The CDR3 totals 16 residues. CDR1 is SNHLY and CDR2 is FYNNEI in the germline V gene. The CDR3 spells CASSPLGWGPYNEQFF. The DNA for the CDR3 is TGTGCCAGCAGCCCCCTAGGGTGGGGCCCCTACAATGAGCAGTTCTTC. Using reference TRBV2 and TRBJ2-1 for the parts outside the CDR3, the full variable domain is EPEVTQTPSHQVTQMGQEVILRCVPISNHLYFYWYRQILGQKVEFLVSFYNNEISEKSEIFDDQFSVERPDGSNFTLKIRSTKLEDSAMYFCASSPLGWGPYNEQFFGPGTRLTVL.

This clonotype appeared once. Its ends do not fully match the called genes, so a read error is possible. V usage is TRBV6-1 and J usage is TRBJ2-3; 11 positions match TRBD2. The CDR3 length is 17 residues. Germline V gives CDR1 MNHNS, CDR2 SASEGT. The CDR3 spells CVSSELGLAGGTDTRYF. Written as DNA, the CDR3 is TGTGTCAGCAGTGAATTGGGGCTAGCGGGGGGCACAGATACGCGGTATTTT.

CDR3: CASSQDRPLNTEAFF. The CDR3 DNA reads TGCGCCAGCAGCCAAGACAGGCCTTTGAACACTGAAGCTTTCTTT. The chain combines TRBV4-3 with TRBJ1-1; D remains unclear. The CDR3 extends over 15 amino acids. V was trimmed by 0 bases and J by 0 bases, leaving 8 bases between them. The germline CDR1 and CDR2 sequences are LGHNA and YSLEER.

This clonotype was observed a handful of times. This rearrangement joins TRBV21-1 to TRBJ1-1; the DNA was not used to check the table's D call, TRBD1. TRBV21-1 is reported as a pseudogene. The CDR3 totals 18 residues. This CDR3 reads CASSKVLNRGKGPGEAFF. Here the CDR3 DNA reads TGTGCCAGCAGCAAAGTCCTGAACAGGGGCAAAGGTCCCGGTGAAGCTTTCTTT.

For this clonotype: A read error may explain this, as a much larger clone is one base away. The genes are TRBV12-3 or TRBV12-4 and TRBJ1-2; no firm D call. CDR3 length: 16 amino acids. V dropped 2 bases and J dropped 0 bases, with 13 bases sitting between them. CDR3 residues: CASSLRRATANYGYTF. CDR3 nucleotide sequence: TGTGCCAGCAGTTTAAGGCGGGCGACTGCTAACTATGGCTACACCTTC.